The sequence of this TCR beta chain was determined in a study of Ad26.COV2.S vaccination and SARS-CoV-2 variants. The overall study: Once or twice, 56 days apart, Ad26.COV2.S was delivered intramuscularly.

Study observations and caveats: Those who received the vaccine showed greater spike-specific TCR breadth than those given placebo. Responses of T cells in total may have been underestimated by the TCR breadth and depth analyses.

Treatment meaning: around 19 received Ad26.COV2.S at low or high dose, single or two shots; 5 received placebo; per-sample allocation not given. Specimen acquisition occurred on day 63 following the initial vaccine or placebo injection. The shot given was an Ad26 vector that makes Wuhan-strain SARS-CoV-2 spike. As to this clone: What it binds is unknown.

Produced via immunoSEQ multiplex PCR; TCRdb's table is partial and in-frame only. This sample has 400,000 to 450,000 clones, with 90% found just once. This material consisted of peripheral blood, taken in a trial of Ad26.COV2.S vaccine versus placebo. The TCR originated in a person aged 18-60 years who received the Ad26.COV2.S COVID-19 vaccine or a placebo.

As DNA, the CDR3 is TGTGCCACCAGTAGCGACAGGGCGGTTAATCAGCCCCAGCATTTT. Translation gives CATSSDRAVNQPQHF. The chain links TRBV15 to TRBJ1-5, with 7 positions matching TRBD1. From germline, CDR1 is LNHNV and CDR2 YYDKDF (reference sequence). The CDR3 contains 15 residues. V shed 6 bases, J shed 4 bases, and the junction held 9 bases outside the gene matches.